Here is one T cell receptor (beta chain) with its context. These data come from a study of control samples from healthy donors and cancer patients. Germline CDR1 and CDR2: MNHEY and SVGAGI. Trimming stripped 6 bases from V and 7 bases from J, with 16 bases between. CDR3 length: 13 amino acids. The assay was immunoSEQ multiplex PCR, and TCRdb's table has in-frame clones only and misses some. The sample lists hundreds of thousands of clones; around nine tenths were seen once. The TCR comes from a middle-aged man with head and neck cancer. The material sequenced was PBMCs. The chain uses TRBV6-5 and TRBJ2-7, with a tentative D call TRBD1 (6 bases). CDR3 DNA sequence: TGTGCCAGCAGAATACAGGGAGCGAGGGAGCAGTACTTC. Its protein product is CASRIQGAREQYF.